This T cell receptor beta chain was retrieved from a study of T-cell reconstitution after alpha-beta-depleted transplantation in children. V lost 5 bases, J lost 6 bases, and 13 bases stayed unmatched. The CDR3 loop spans 16 amino acids. The germline CDR1 and CDR2 sequences are SGHRS and YFSETQ. This sample's TCRbeta library carried unique molecular identifier barcodes. TCRdb re-derived calls from the PCR reads in MiXCR, one entry per CDR3 protein. The data show roughly 100,000 distinct CDR3 sequences, roughly 8.3% seen once. This clonotype was recorded many times. This chain links TRBV5-1 with TRBJ2-3; TRBD2 matches at 9 bases. Here the sequenced sample was PBMCs from the stem cell graft donor, taken from the stem cell graft. The sequence derives from a human donor who donated a stem cell graft to a child with congenital amegakaryocytic thrombocytopenia. The CDR3 sequence: CASSPRAGGPRDTQYF. CDR3 sequence (DNA): TGCGCCAGCAGTCCCCGGGCGGGGGGGCCTCGGGATACGCAGTATTTT.